The clone carrying this T cell receptor (beta chain) has a single count. Its antigen is unknown. At the DNA level, this CDR3 is encoded by other sequences in the same sample as well. The V and J ends lost 2 bases and 0 bases respectively, with 17 bases between them. The CDR3 has 18 amino acids. Germline lookup yields CDR1 SGHDT and CDR2 YYEEEE. 60 Vbeta and 13 Jbeta primers were used in PCR. The assay was immunoSEQ multiplex PCR, and TCRdb's table has in-frame clones only and misses some. This table has about 180,000 clones, more than 75% appearing once. The entry originates in a study of cytomegalovirus exposure and HLA in healthy donors. Study observations and caveats: According to reports, the classifier identified cytomegalovirus status with high specificity and sensitivity. In a later analysis, HLA-associated beta chains showed higher expansion and lower generation probabilities than comparable chains. Highly shared sequence variants in one cluster were likely a sequencing artifact.

Sequencing used PBMCs. The chain recombines TRBV5-6 with TRBJ1-4; perhaps TRBD1 as D (5 bases). This receptor was identified in a woman in her thirties in good health and CMV-seropositive. DNA for the CDR3: TGTGCCAGCAGCTTCGCAGGGCGGCATTACTCAACTAATGAAAAACTGTTTTTT. Protein product: CASSFAGRHYSTNEKLFF.